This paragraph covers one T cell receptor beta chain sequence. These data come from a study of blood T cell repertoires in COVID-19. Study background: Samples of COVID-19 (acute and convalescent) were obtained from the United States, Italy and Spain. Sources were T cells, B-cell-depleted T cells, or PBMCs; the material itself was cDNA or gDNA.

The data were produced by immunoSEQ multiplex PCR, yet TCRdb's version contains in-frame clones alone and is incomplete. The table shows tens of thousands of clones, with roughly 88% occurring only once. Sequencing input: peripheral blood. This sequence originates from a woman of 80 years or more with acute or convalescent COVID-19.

The CDR3 sequence is CASSLDTEAFF. DNA for the CDR3: TGTGCCAGCAGCCTAGATACTGAAGCTTTCTTT. The chain recombines TRBV12-3 or TRBV12-4 with TRBJ1-1; D is ambiguous. Trimming pared 6 bases from V and 5 bases from J, leaving 7 bases between. The CDR3 has 11 amino acids.